This T cell receptor (beta chain) was captured by sequencing in a study of blood T cell repertoires in COVID-19 (dated by TCRdb to 2019 to 2021). Turning to the overall study: Collaborator samples came from the United States, Italy and Spain and covered acute and convalescent phases of COVID-19. The material from the prospective study consisted of cDNA or gDNA derived from T cells, B-cell-depleted T cells, or PBMCs. Subjects who had been exposed to COVID-19, were actively infected with it, or had recovered from it provided the deeply sampled blood TCRbeta repertoires that made up the dataset. The repertoires were made available in a free public database intended to serve as a resource for research on the immune response to SARS-CoV-2. Samples were obtained from the ongoing ImmuneRACE study (first 160 participants) and from about 1,300 subjects provided by 6 global collaborators. A de-identified subject ID, COVID-19 status, age in years and sex were almost always included in the sample metadata. Where available, HLA class I and class II types were obtained from metadata supplied by the sample provider rather than from assay-based typing.

Regarding this clone: Its antigen is not yet known. Base qualities are missing; no much larger clone stands one base away.

The immunoSEQ Assay, a bias-controlled multiplex PCR, was used to amplify TCRbeta CDR3 regions from genomic DNA. Per the original workflow: The number of nucleated cells in each sample was estimated from the amplification of reference gene primers within the assay. To quantify the absolute abundance of each unique TCRbeta CDR3 rearrangement, sequence reads were collapsed and filtered. For each sample, productive Simpson clonality was calculated by taking the square root of Simpson's diversity index across productive rearrangements. TCRdb took over this immuneACCESS table, retaining in-frame rearrangements with V and J assigned. Such tables are incomplete; in checked studies, under half of the missing clones stem from an unresolved V gene, and the remainder is unexplained. V and J calls and clone size are given by that table; D and trimming were obtained from the DNA. Recorded for this sample are a few hundred thousand clones; approximately 88% of them occurred a single time. Together, the top ten hold 10% to 13% of the sample.

The investigation overall reported the following: Clinical and demographic metadata were provided uncurated, with the amount varying by source and participant.

CDR1 is given as SGHNT and CDR2 as YENEEA, both from the germline V gene. Relative to germline, V is missing 1 base and J is missing 4 bases, with 6 bases of the junction outside any gene match. The CDR3 runs 16 residues from the cysteine to the phenylalanine. The sequence is cut down to CDR3 DNA, 48 bases in frame from base 1. At one collaborating source in Seattle, patients were enrolled during active infection and were followed longitudinally through the course of disease. The collaborating institutions used their own protocols to collect whole blood in K2EDTA tubes. For TCRbeta analysis, collaborators shipped samples as frozen whole blood, isolated PBMCs, or DNA extracted from either of those sample types.

The rearranged chain carries TRBV11-3 and TRBJ2-2, and TRBD1 aligns with 7 junction nucleotides. This receptor was obtained from a woman between 65 and 79 years old with COVID-19, enrolled during active disease. Input material: peripheral blood. For the CDR3, the sequence is CASSLALQGVTGELFF. The DNA is as follows: TGTGCCAGCAGCTTAGCTCTCCAGGGGGTCACCGGGGAGCTGTTTTTT.